Each of the 18 T cell receptor beta chains below was sequenced from the same sample in a study of T cells in Graves' hyperthyroidism and ophthalmopathy. RNA transcripts served as the template for amplifying TCR beta CDR3 regions. First-round RT-PCR of the TCR CDR3 relied on the HTBI primer set. In TCRdb, the multiplex PCR reads were re-called with MiXCR into one record per CDR3 protein. The sample lists around 720,000 distinct CDR3 sequences, around a third occurring once. Sample: blood. The source is a woman aged 40-49 years with Graves' hyperthyroidism.

Regarding this clonotype: Since no conserved phenylalanine or tryptophan closes the CDR3, a read error is the likely cause. The chain is built from TRBV7-9 and TRBJ1-2; maybe TRBD1 (5 bases). This CDR3 comprises 14 residues. Per the germline V gene, CDR1 is SEHNR and CDR2 is FQNEAQ (reference sequence). The V and J ends lost 5 bases and 0 bases respectively, with 10 bases between them. CDR3: CASSPRQTNYGYTY. The CDR3 bases are TGTGCCAGCAGCCCCCGACAGACTAACTATGGCTACACCTAC.

The V call is TRBV10-3, the J call TRBJ2-3, with a tentative D call TRBD1 (5 bases). V lost 3 bases, J lost 6 bases, and 7 bases lay in between. The CDR3 runs 12 residues. The V gene's germline CDR1 is ENHRY and CDR2 SYGVKD. Written as DNA, the CDR3 is TGTGCCATCAGTGATCAGGGTGATACGCAGTATTTT. It encodes CAISDQGDTQYF.

V usage is TRBV11-3 and J usage is TRBJ2-7; D is unclear. With the DNA end fitting TRBJ2-1 better, the J assignment may be wrong. This CDR3 contains 11 residues. The germline V gene has CDR1 SGHNT and CDR2 YENEEA. CDR3 nucleotides: TGTGCCAGCAGCTTAGGGCCTGAGCAGTTCTTC. It is translated as CASSLGPEQFF.

This clonotype was found many times. The V and J genes are TRBV7-2 and TRBJ1-5, with TRBD1 matching 7 bases. This CDR3 spans 15 amino acids. The V gene's germline CDR1 is SGHTA and CDR2 FQGNSA. J was trimmed by 4 bases and V by 3 bases; bases with no gene match: 6. CDR3 amino acids: CASSLTGQWNQPQHF. The DNA for the CDR3 is TGTGCCAGCAGCTTGACGGGACAGTGGAATCAGCCCCAGCATTTT.

This clonotype was picked up a small number of times. The V gene is TRBV7-2, the J gene TRBJ2-5, with D possibly called TRBD1 or TRBD2 (5 bases each). The CDR3 is 19 amino acids. Germline V CDR1 and CDR2: SGHTA, FQGNSA. V shed 2 bases and J shed 1 base, with 23 bases lying between them. CDR3 sequence (DNA): TGTGCCAGCAGCTTATTCATACTCATCCGGGACCGAGTCCAAGAGACCCAGTACTTC. It translates to CASSLFILIRDRVQETQYF.

This clonotype came up a few times. The rearrangement uses TRBV7-2 and TRBJ2-5; D is tentatively TRBD1 or TRBD2 (5 bases each). The CDR3 has 17 residues. In germline, CDR1 is SGHTA, CDR2 FQGNSA. Trimming shortened V by 1 base and J by 6 bases, and 21 bases separated the two germline ends. Here the CDR3 reads CASSLEGRIEAKKTQYF. In DNA form, the CDR3 reads TGTGCCAGCAGCTTAGAGGGACGGATTGAGGCTAAAAAGACCCAGTACTTC.

This clonotype came up a few times. The chain couples TRBV6-6 to TRBJ2-7; no firm D call. The CDR3 is 14 amino acids. The V end lost 1 base, the J end lost 0 bases, and 7 bases lay between the germline ends. The germline gives CDR1 MNHNY, CDR2 SVGAGI (reference sequence). The CDR3 DNA reads TGTGCCAGCAGTTACTTAAGAGACTCCTACGAGCAGTACTTC. It codes for CASSYLRDSYEQYF.

The V gene is TRBV5-4, the J gene TRBJ1-2; D is unresolved. This CDR3 has 12 amino acids. Germline lookup yields CDR1 SGHNT and CDR2 YYREEE (reference sequence). Trimming took 0 bases from V and 7 from J, leaving 7 bases between them. The CDR3 loop is CASSLDTLGYTF. The CDR3 nucleotides read TGTGCCAGCAGCTTGGATACACTTGGCTACACCTTC.

At least ten counts were recorded for this clonotype. This chain links TRBV19 with TRBJ1-5; D is uncertain. From germline, CDR1 is LNHDA and CDR2 SQIVND (reference sequence). V gave up 5 bases and J gave up 11 bases, with 13 bases separating them. CDR3 length equals 12 residues. CDR3 amino acids: CASSALDRSQHF. The CDR3, as DNA: TGTGCCAGTAGTGCTTTGGACCGGTCCCAGCATTTT. Variable domain in full (rest from reference TRBV19 and TRBJ1-5): DGGITQSPKYLFRKEGQNVTLSCEQNLNHDAMYWYRQDPGQGLRLIYYSQIVNDFQKGDIAEGYSVSREKKESFPLTVTSAQKNPTAFYLCASSALDRSQHFGDGTRLSIL.

J is TRBJ1-2 and V is TRBV7-3; 8 positions agree with TRBD1. The J segment lost 7 bases and the V segment lost 5 bases, leaving 15 bases of the junction unmatched. Germline CDR1 and CDR2: SGHTA and FQGTGA. CDR3 length: 16 amino acids. The CDR3 region has the DNA TGTGCCAGCAGCGTTACACAGGGGGGGGGGTACGGTGGCTACACCTTC. The encoded protein is CASSVTQGGGYGGYTF.

V usage is TRBV20-1 and J usage is TRBJ2-7; a weak D match, TRBD2 (5 bases). CDR1 and CDR2 from the germline V gene are DFQATT and SNEGSKA (reference sequence). The CDR3 totals 14 residues. Here the CDR3 DNA reads TGCAGCGCCCACGGGGTCGGAAGCTCCTACGAGCAGTACTTC. Translation: CSAHGVGSSYEQYF.

This chain connects TRBV20-1 to TRBJ2-5, with 7 nucleotides matching TRBD2. Germline V gene lookup returns CDR1 DFQATT and CDR2 SNEGSKA (reference sequence). CDR3 length equals 15 residues. After removal of 0 bases from V and 11 bases from J, the junction contained 15 bases not matched to a gene. This CDR3 is CSARDPLREQREQYF. DNA of the CDR3: TGCAGTGCTAGAGATCCCCTGCGGGAGCAGAGAGAGCAGTACTTC.

V usage is TRBV6-6 and J usage is TRBJ2-7; 7 bases agree with TRBD1. After removal of 7 bases from V and 4 bases from J, the junction contained 16 bases not matched to a gene. The CDR3 covers 16 residues. Germline V gene lookup returns CDR1 MNHNY and CDR2 SVGAGI (reference sequence). CDR3 sequence reads: CASTHNRDRLSYEQYF. The CDR3 coding sequence is TGTGCCAGCACCCACAATCGGGACAGACTTTCTTACGAGCAGTACTTC.

The CDR3 sequence: CASSWAASSGANVLTF. CDR3 sequence (DNA): TGCGCCAGCAGCTGGGCGGCTAGCTCTGGGGCCAACGTCCTGACTTTC. The chain joins TRBV5-1 to TRBJ2-6, with no clear D. Germline values: CDR1 SGHRS, CDR2 YFSETQ. Trimming took 3 bases from V and 0 from J, leaving 10 bases between them. The CDR3 has 16 residues.

Only one count was recorded for this clonotype. The J gene is TRBJ2-7, the V gene TRBV7-2, with 7 positions matching TRBD2. Germline V gene sequence: CDR1 SGHTA, CDR2 FQGNSA. With 8 bases clipped from V and 7 bases from J, the junction kept 8 bases outside the gene matches. This CDR3 contains 12 residues. CDR3 region: CASGTTLEEQYF. In DNA form, the CDR3 reads TGTGCCAGCGGGACTACCCTTGAGGAGCAGTACTTC.

This clonotype was seen only a few times. This chain links TRBV14 with TRBJ1-2; D is possibly TRBD1 (5 bases). The CDR3 has 17 residues. Trimming shortened V by 0 bases and J by 6 bases, and 20 bases separated the two germline ends. CDR1 and CDR2 from the germline V gene are SGHDN and FVKESK. The CDR3 sequence is CASSQDPRSGGKDGYTF. CDR3 nucleotides: TGTGCCAGCAGCCAAGATCCGAGATCCGGGGGTAAGGATGGCTACACCTTC. The full variable domain, its missing parts supplied by reference TRBV14 and TRBJ1-2, is EAGVTQFPSHSVIEKGQTVTLRCDPISGHDNLYWYRRVMGKEIKFLLHFVKESKQDESGMPNNRFLAERTGGTYSTLKVQPAELEDSGVYFCASSQDPRSGGKDGYTFGSGTRLTVV.

V is TRBV24-1 and J is TRBJ1-2, with 9 bases that match TRBD1. With V trimmed by 10 bases and J by 7 bases, 9 bases remained unmatched. The length of the CDR3 is 13 residues. Germline V gene lookup returns CDR1 KGHDR and CDR2 SFDVKD. The CDR3 DNA sequence: TGTGCCACTGGTGGGACAGGGTCGTCTGGCTACACCTTC. It specifies CATGGTGSSGYTF.

Turning to this clonotype: This may come from a read error, since a much larger clone is one base off. The chain recombines TRBV10-3 with TRBJ2-5; TRBD2 might be the D (6 bases). V lost 6 bases, J lost 5 bases, and 16 bases lay in between. Germline V gene sequence: CDR1 ENHRY, CDR2 SYGVKD. The CDR3 length is 14 residues. This CDR3 reads CAISREPVGETQYF. CDR3 bases: TGTGCCATCAGCCGGGAGCCAGTAGGGGAGACCCAGTACTTC.